What follows are 25 T cell receptor beta chains derived from one specimen sequenced in a study of blood T cells in healthy people across ages. With a J-beta primer mix and a sample-barcoded 5' primer, a second PCR ran roughly 6 to 11 cycles. MiXCR was run by TCRdb on the 5' RACE reads, yielding one entry per CDR3 protein. The sample records over 1.5 million distinct CDR3 sequences, roughly 49% being singletons. Sequenced input: blood. Source of these receptors: a woman aged 40 to 50 in good health.

The chain is built from TRBV6-2 or TRBV6-3 and TRBJ2-7, with D tentatively TRBD1 or TRBD2 (5 bases each). The tail of the sequence fits TRBJ2-5 better, so the J call may be wrong. The CDR3 runs to 13 residues. Germline V CDR1 and CDR2: MNHEY, SVGEGT. CDR3 bases: TGTGCCAGCAGTTGGGACCGGCCCCTGACCCAGTACTTC. Translated: CASSWDRPLTQYF.

The chain couples TRBV6-5 to TRBJ2-1, with 7 bases aligning to TRBD1. J gave up 6 bases and V 5 bases, and 7 bases lay outside the gene matches. Per germline, CDR1 MNHEY and CDR2 SVGAGI. This CDR3 comprises 14 residues. CDR3 nucleotides: TGTGCCAGCAGTCCCGAAGCAGGGGGCAATGAGCAGTTCTTC. As protein: CASSPEAGGNEQFF.

This clonotype was found many times. The chain recombines TRBV6-5 with TRBJ2-1, with 7 bases identical to TRBD1. Trimming at V came to 6 bases and at J to 0 bases, leaving 5 bases not matched to a gene. The CDR3 length is 15 residues. Germline-derived CDR1 and CDR2 are MNHEY and SVGAGI. CDR3 nucleotides: TGTGCCAGCAGGAGGGACAGAAGCTCCTACAATGAGCAGTTCTTC. Its protein product is CASRRDRSSYNEQFF.

The chain carries TRBV2 and TRBJ1-2, with D maybe TRBD1 (5 bases). This CDR3 has 14 residues. Germline CDR1 is SNHLY and CDR2 is FYNNEI. Trimming took 6 bases from V and 8 from J, leaving 19 bases between them. The CDR3 nucleotides are TGTGCCAGCAGCGACGGCAGAAGGGGCTTAGGCTACACCTTC. Its translation is CASSDGRRGLGYTF.

The chain recombines TRBV7-2 with TRBJ2-5; D is perhaps TRBD1 (5 bases). CDR1 and CDR2 from the germline V gene are SGHTA and FQGNSA. CDR3 length: 14 amino acids. The V and J ends lost 5 bases and 0 bases respectively, with 10 bases between them. CDR3 sequence reads: CASSLTGHQETQYF. The CDR3 DNA is TGTGCCAGCAGCCTTACAGGTCACCAAGAGACCCAGTACTTC.

The V and J genes are TRBV10-2 and TRBJ2-3, with 11 bases aligning to TRBD2. The CDR3 extends over 18 amino acids. CDR1 is WSHSY, CDR2 SAAADI, per germline. J gave up 3 bases and V 1 base, and 9 bases lay outside the gene matches. The CDR3 sequence is CASSEYMGTSGDTDTQYF. As DNA, the CDR3 is TGCGCCAGCAGTGAGTACATGGGGACTAGCGGCGATACAGATACGCAGTATTTT.

The rearrangement links TRBV20-1 to TRBJ1-2; TRBD1 aligns across 9 bases. The CDR3 is made up of 16 amino acids. Germline V gene lookup returns CDR1 DFQATT and CDR2 SNEGSKA (reference sequence). The V gene end was trimmed by 5 bases and the J gene end by 2 bases; junction bases not matched to a gene: 12. The CDR3 DNA is TGCAGTGCTCGGGCCTGGACAGGGGAGGGAAACTATGGCTACACCTTC. It encodes CSARAWTGEGNYGYTF.

This clonotype has just a few counts. The chain is built from TRBV20-1 and TRBJ1-6; no reliable D call. The CDR3 loop spans 17 amino acids. Per the germline V gene, CDR1 is DFQATT and CDR2 is SNEGSKA (reference sequence). V lost 6 bases to trimming and J lost 0 bases, with 18 bases between them. The CDR3 sequence: CSAKVGTPSSYNSPLHF. The DNA of the CDR3 is TGCAGTGCAAAGGTCGGCACCCCGAGCTCCTATAATTCACCCCTCCACTTT.

The genes are TRBV28 and TRBJ2-7, with 8 bases aligning to TRBD1. CDR1 MDHEN and CDR2 SYDVKM come from the germline V gene. The CDR3 sequence is 15 residues long. The V gene end was trimmed by 5 bases and the J gene end by 7 bases; junction bases not matched to a gene: 13. Here the CDR3 DNA reads TGTGCCAGCAGTACACCAACGGACAGGGCGGGTGAGCAGTACTTC. It translates to CASSTPTDRAGEQYF.

A few counts support this clonotype. The chain joins TRBV7-2 to TRBJ2-7, with a tentative D call TRBD2 (5 bases). Trimming removed 3 bases at V and 3 bases at J, with 15 bases between. Per the germline V gene, CDR1 is SGHTA and CDR2 is FQGNSA. CDR3 size: 15 residues. For the CDR3, the DNA is TGTGCCAGCAGCTTCCCGGGTGACGGACTCTACGAGCAGTACTTC. This sequence encodes CASSFPGDGLYEQYF.

The chain combines TRBV28 with TRBJ2-7; 7 bases agree with TRBD1. The CDR3 has 14 amino acids. J gave up 5 bases and V 6 bases, and 10 bases lay outside the gene matches. Germline values: CDR1 MDHEN, CDR2 SYDVKM. The CDR3: CASRPYRGRDEQYF. CDR3 coding DNA: TGTGCCAGCAGACCCTACAGGGGCCGGGACGAGCAGTACTTC.

V usage is TRBV20-1 and J usage is TRBJ2-3; unclear D gene. In germline, CDR1 is DFQATT, CDR2 SNEGSKA (reference sequence). The CDR3 is made up of 13 amino acids. V dropped 0 bases and J dropped 2 bases, with 6 bases sitting between them. CDR3 nucleotides: TGCAGTGCTAGAGATGAGTACACAGATACGCAGTATTTT. Translating gives CSARDEYTDTQYF.

This clonotype was detected ten times or more. V gene TRBV9 combines with J gene TRBJ1-2; possible D gene TRBD1, 5 bases. The germline CDR1 and CDR2 sequences are SGDLS and YYNGEE. V was pared by 0 bases and J by 5 bases, with 8 bases between. The CDR3 loop spans 13 amino acids. The CDR3 protein is CASSVEAGYGYTF. CDR3 DNA sequence: TGTGCCAGCAGCGTAGAGGCAGGGTATGGCTACACCTTC.

J is TRBJ2-3 and V is TRBV10-3; perhaps TRBD1 as D (6 bases). Trimming shortened V by 7 bases and J by 3 bases, and 14 bases separated the two germline ends. This CDR3 is built from 14 residues. Germline V gene lookup returns CDR1 ENHRY and CDR2 SYGVKD. The CDR3 DNA reads TGTGCCATCATCTTGGGGGCTATGACAGATACGCAGTATTTT. Its protein is CAIILGAMTDTQYF.

This clonotype was recorded a few times. This chain joins TRBV5-1 and TRBJ2-5; 7 nucleotides agree with TRBD2. Germline V lookup: CDR1 SGHRS, CDR2 YFSETQ. V lost 4 bases to trimming and J lost 5 bases; unmatched junction nucleotides: 20. The CDR3 contains 18 residues. The CDR3: CASSATVLASDSKETQYF. CDR3 nucleotides: TGCGCCAGCAGCGCCACCGTACTAGCGAGCGATAGTAAGGAGACCCAGTACTTC. Drawing the rest from reference TRBV5-1 and TRBJ2-5, the complete variable domain is KAGVTQTPRYLIKTRGQQVTLSCSPISGHRSVSWYQQTPGQGLQFLFEYFSETQRNKGNFPGRFSGRQFSNSRSEMNVSTLELGDSALYLCASSATVLASDSKETQYFGPGTRLLVL.

The chain couples TRBV4-3 to TRBJ2-1, with a weak D call TRBD1 (5 bases). The better agreement between TRBJ2-7 and the DNA end casts doubt on the J call. Germline V gene lookup returns CDR1 LGHNA and CDR2 YSLEER. This CDR3 has 15 amino acids. The CDR3 is CASSQDTDRNYEQYF. CDR3 in DNA: TGCGCCAGCAGCCAAGATACAGACAGAAACTACGAGCAGTACTTC.

V usage is TRBV4-3 and J usage is TRBJ1-1, with D possibly being TRBD1 (6 bases). The CDR3 contains 17 residues. Per the germline V gene, CDR1 is LGHNA and CDR2 is YSLEER. Trimming removed 0 bases at V and 2 bases at J, with 16 bases between. The DNA of the CDR3 is TGCGCCAGCAGCCAAGATTATGGGGGCGTGGGAAACACTGAAGCTTTCTTT. Its translation: CASSQDYGGVGNTEAFF.

The chain employs TRBV4-1 and TRBJ2-1, with no clear D. CDR1 is MGHRA and CDR2 is YSYEKL in the germline V gene. Trimming removed 1 base at V and 2 bases at J, with 9 bases between. CDR3 length: 15 residues. CDR3 in DNA: TGCGCCAGCAGCCAAGGCCAGACGACCTACAATGAGCAGTTCTTC. Its translation: CASSQGQTTYNEQFF.

The CDR3 sequence: CASKGRLYEQYF. The CDR3 region has the DNA TGTGCCAGCAAAGGCAGACTGTACGAGCAGTACTTC. This rearrangement joins TRBV28 to TRBJ2-7, with D hard to call. CDR3 length: 12 amino acids. Germline V gene lookup returns CDR1 MDHEN and CDR2 SYDVKM. V lost 7 bases and J lost 4, with 11 bases in between.

DNA for the CDR3: TGCAGTGCTAGCGGGGGGCAAGGTAGCAATCAGCCCCAGCATTTT. The encoded protein is CSASGGQGSNQPQHF. The chain uses TRBV20-1 and TRBJ1-5; D possibly corresponds to TRBD1 (6 bases). Germline V lookup: CDR1 DFQATT, CDR2 SNEGSKA (reference sequence). The CDR3 covers 15 residues. Trimming removed 3 bases from V and 0 bases from J, with 12 bases in between.

The chain uses TRBV7-2 and TRBJ2-1; 12 bases line up with TRBD1. Germline V gives CDR1 SGHTA, CDR2 FQGNSA. With 1 base clipped from V and 9 bases from J, the junction kept 7 bases outside the gene matches. The CDR3 loop spans 16 amino acids. The DNA of the CDR3 is TGTGCCAGCAGCTTAGGGGGGACAGGGGGCAAGGTTGAGCAGTTCTTC. It yields the protein CASSLGGTGGKVEQFF.

The chain carries TRBV28 and TRBJ1-2; tentative D call: TRBD1 (6 bases). The germline V gene has CDR1 MDHEN and CDR2 SYDVKM. The CDR3 contains 14 residues. Trimming shortened V by 7 bases and J by 0 bases, and 12 bases separated the two germline ends. The CDR3 sequence is CASNLQGANYGYTF. DNA of the CDR3: TGTGCCAGCAATCTACAGGGAGCTAACTATGGCTACACCTTC.

The CDR3 protein is CASSYEGRRYEQYF. The CDR3 bases are TGTGCCAGCAGTTACGAGGGGAGACGCTACGAGCAGTACTTC. The chain has TRBV6-6 and TRBJ2-5; D assignment may be TRBD1 or TRBD2 (5 bases each). The J call is in doubt because the DNA end fits TRBJ2-7 better. The V gene's germline CDR1 is MNHNY and CDR2 SVGAGI (reference sequence). This CDR3 comprises 14 residues.

This clonotype was counted a few times. A much bigger clone sits one base away, suggesting this may be a read error. This sequence joins TRBV7-2 and TRBJ2-1; 10 nucleotides align to TRBD2. Germline trimming cut 2 bases from V and 10 bases from J; bases unmatched to any gene: 5. The length of the CDR3 is 14 residues. Germline V gene data show CDR1 as SGHTA and CDR2 as FQGNSA. This CDR3 is CASSLQRGGYEQFF. The DNA of the CDR3 is TGTGCCAGCAGCTTACAGCGGGGGGGCTACGAGCAGTTCTTC.

This clonotype was picked up a small number of times. The chain is built from TRBV7-9 and TRBJ2-5; TRBD2 is a possible D gene (5 bases). The end of the DNA fits TRBJ2-7 better, so the J call may be wrong. The CDR3 is made up of 18 amino acids. Germline V gives CDR1 SEHNR, CDR2 FQNEAQ (reference sequence). The DNA of the CDR3 is TGTGCCAGCAGCTTTCGCCCCGGAGCGGAGAGTGTATCCTACGAGCAGTACTTC. Protein: CASSFRPGAESVSYEQYF.